These 20 T cell receptor beta chains came from one sample sequenced in a study of beta chain features in type 1 diabetes. All of the isolated RNA was reverse transcribed, so expressed TCRB transcripts were sequenced. The data were produced by immunoSEQ multiplex PCR, yet TCRdb's version contains in-frame clones alone and is incomplete. The sample has around 45,000 clones; approximately 44% are singletons. Broader study findings: There was a moderate but significant shortening of TCRB CDR3s in all four CD4+ subsets of Type 1 diabetes patients.

No antigens are known for them. What was sequenced was stem cell memory CD4+ T cells from blood. Receptor source: a man under 40 with type 1 diabetes.

In this sample, this clone turned up a few times. The chain couples TRBV10-3 to TRBJ2-1; 10 nucleotides align to TRBD2. This CDR3 region has 17 residues. V shed 0 bases, J shed 4 bases, and the junction held 6 bases outside the gene matches. Per germline, CDR1 ENHRY and CDR2 SYGVKD. In DNA, the CDR3 is TGTGCCATCAGTGAGTCGTTAGCGGGAGGCCTATACAATGAGCAGTTCTTC. This sequence encodes CAISESLAGGLYNEQFF.

This chain connects TRBV6-5 to TRBJ2-2, with 11 bases identical to TRBD1. This CDR3 comprises 15 residues. Unmatched junction bases numbered 4, after V lost 6 bases and J lost 4 bases. Germline V CDR1 and CDR2: MNHEY, SVGAGI. CDR3 residues: CASRRGQGVTGELFF. The CDR3 bases are TGTGCCAGCAGAAGGGGACAGGGGGTCACCGGGGAGCTGTTTTTT.

The rearrangement joins TRBV7-8 to TRBJ2-3, with D possibly being TRBD2 (7 bases). Trimming took 1 base from V and 4 from J, leaving 12 bases between them. The CDR3 totals 15 residues. Germline values: CDR1 SGHVS, CDR2 FQNEAQ. The CDR3 region has the DNA TGTGCCAGCAGCTTAGTTGGGAGGGGGGCAGATACGCAGTATTTT. Amino acids: CASSLVGRGADTQYF.

V gene TRBV7-2 combines with J gene TRBJ2-5; D is undetermined. The CDR3 is 13 residues long. V dropped 0 bases and J dropped 7 bases, with 9 bases sitting between them. Germline V gene lookup returns CDR1 SGHTA and CDR2 FQGNSA. The DNA of the CDR3 is TGTGCCAGCAGCTTAGCGGCAGAGGCGACCCAGTACTTC. It codes for CASSLAAEATQYF. Supplemented by reference TRBV7-2 and TRBJ2-5, the full variable domain reads GAGVSQSPSNKVTEKGKDVELRCDPISGHTALYWYRQSLGQGLEFLIYFQGNSAPDKSGLPSDRFSAERTGGSVSTLTIQRTQQEDSAVYLCASSLAAEATQYFGPGTRLLVL.

In this sample, this clone turned up a few times. The chain combines TRBV9 with TRBJ2-7, with D possibly TRBD2 on 6 matching bases. The germline V gene encodes CDR1 SGDLS and CDR2 YYNGEE. V was pared by 3 bases and J by 0 bases, with 16 bases between. There are 16 residues in the CDR3. The CDR3 region is CASSASWASASYEQYF. CDR3 nucleotides: TGTGCCAGCAGCGCCAGTTGGGCTAGCGCCTCCTACGAGCAGTACTTC.

V gene TRBV7-2 combines with J gene TRBJ2-7; D perhaps matches TRBD1 (6 bases). The V gene lost 5 bases and the J gene lost 3 bases, with 8 bases spanning the gap. CDR3 length equals 12 residues. The V gene's germline CDR1 is SGHTA and CDR2 FQGNSA. The CDR3 here is CASSRTDYEQYF. The CDR3 coding sequence is TGTGCCAGCAGCCGGACAGACTACGAGCAGTACTTC.

Only a few counts were recorded for this clone. This rearrangement joins TRBV7-2 to TRBJ2-1, with TRBD2 as a possible D gene (6 bases). Trimming stripped 5 bases from V and 4 bases from J, with 15 bases between. Germline CDR1 and CDR2: SGHTA and FQGNSA. CDR3 length: 15 amino acids. This CDR3 is CASSAGLLLYNEQFF. The CDR3 coding sequence is TGTGCCAGCAGCGCCGGACTACTATTGTACAATGAGCAGTTCTTC.

V and J are TRBV4-3 and TRBJ1-2, with 9 bases identical to TRBD1. There are 17 residues in the CDR3. V lost 0 bases, J lost 4 bases, and 9 bases stayed unmatched. Germline V gives CDR1 LGHNA, CDR2 YSLEER. CDR3 sequence: CASSQDPTGTGSYGYTF. CDR3 sequence (DNA): TGCGCCAGCAGCCAAGACCCCACCGGGACAGGGAGCTATGGCTACACCTTC.

The chain couples TRBV4-2 to TRBJ1-1; 9 nucleotides align to TRBD1. The J segment lost 6 bases and the V segment lost 1 base, leaving 3 bases of the junction unmatched. Germline values: CDR1 LGHNA, CDR2 YNFKEQ. This CDR3 is built from 14 residues. The chain's CDR3 is CASSQVGQGAEAFF. The DNA for the CDR3 is TGTGCCAGCAGCCAAGTGGGACAGGGCGCTGAAGCTTTCTTT.

The chain has TRBV5-1 and TRBJ2-1; 9 bases map to TRBD2. CDR1 and CDR2 (germline): SGHRS, YFSETQ. The junction had 10 bases not matched to a gene; V was cut back by 4 bases and J by 5 bases. The CDR3 runs to 16 residues. The CDR3 region is CASSSRYSGGNNEQFF. CDR3 bases: TGCGCCAGCAGCAGCCGCTATAGCGGGGGTAACAATGAGCAGTTCTTC.

In this sample, this clone turned up a few times. The chain combines TRBV7-9 with TRBJ2-1; the match to TRBD2 covers 10 bases. Germline V gene data show CDR1 as SEHNR and CDR2 as FQNEAQ (reference sequence). The CDR3 extends over 15 amino acids. V gave up 3 bases and J gave up 5 bases; unmatched junction bases: 4. The CDR3 nucleotides read TGTGCCAGCAGCTTGAGCGGGAGGGCCGACAATGAGCAGTTCTTC. Translation: CASSLSGRADNEQFF.

This clone was detected a few times. The CDR3 coding sequence is TGTGCCAGCGGCTGGGACAGCGCCTACAATGAGCAGTTCTTC. Translating it yields CASGWDSAYNEQFF. The chain couples TRBV27 to TRBJ2-1; TRBD1 aligns across 7 bases. Germline-derived CDR1 and CDR2 are MNHEY and SMNVEV (reference sequence). V gave up 8 bases and J gave up 2 bases; unmatched junction bases: 6. This CDR3 has 14 residues.

This clone came up a few times. The rearrangement uses TRBV6-5 and TRBJ2-1, with 7 bases matching TRBD1. Germline CDR1 MNHEY, CDR2 SVGAGI. Trimming at V came to 6 bases and at J to 6 bases, leaving 5 bases not matched to a gene. The CDR3 totals 13 residues. The CDR3 DNA reads as TGTGCCAGCAGGAGAAGACAGGGCAATGAGCAGTTCTTC. This translates into CASRRRQGNEQFF.

This clone is a singleton in its sample. V and J are TRBV19 and TRBJ2-3; 10 bases map to TRBD1. V shed 9 bases and J 3 bases; nucleotides not matched to a gene: 3. The CDR3 totals 13 residues. The V gene's germline CDR1 is LNHDA and CDR2 SQIVND (reference sequence). The CDR3 reads CASRDRGTDTQYF. For the CDR3, the DNA is TGTGCCAGCCGGGACAGGGGAACAGATACGCAGTATTTT. The entire variable domain, with the rest obtained from reference TRBV19 and TRBJ2-3, is as follows: DGGITQSPKYLFRKEGQNVTLSCEQNLNHDAMYWYRQDPGQGLRLIYYSQIVNDFQKGDIAEGYSVSREKKESFPLTVTSAQKNPTAFYLCASRDRGTDTQYFGPGTRLTVL.

The gene calls are TRBV5-1 and TRBJ2-3, with a possible D match to TRBD1 (5 bases). Germline V gives CDR1 SGHRS, CDR2 YFSETQ. Trimming took 5 bases from V and 2 from J, leaving 9 bases between them. The CDR3 covers 13 residues. CDR3 DNA: TGCGCCAGCAGACAGGATTTCACAGATACGCAGTATTTT. Protein sequence: CASRQDFTDTQYF.

The CDR3 nucleotides read TGTGCCAGCAGCCGCAACCTAGCGGGGGCAGAGACCCAGTACTTC. Translated, it gives CASSRNLAGAETQYF. The chain joins TRBV5-4 to TRBJ2-5; 10 bases agree with TRBD2. This CDR3 contains 15 residues. Losses at the gene ends were 4 bases for V and 4 bases for J; bases not matched to a gene: 7. Germline V CDR1 and CDR2: SGHNT, YYREEE (reference sequence).

The chain links TRBV9 to TRBJ2-1; a possible D gene is TRBD2 (5 bases). The ends were cut back, 0 bases at V and 4 bases at J, with 11 bases in the middle. Germline CDR1 is SGDLS and CDR2 is YYNGEE. CDR3 size: 15 residues. CDR3 in DNA: TGTGCCAGCAGCGTAGGAGGGCTTCTTTACAATGAGCAGTTCTTC. It translates to CASSVGGLLYNEQFF.

This chain joins TRBV5-1 and TRBJ2-1; TRBD1 matches at 10 bases. The CDR3 contains 14 residues. V lost 1 base to trimming and J lost 8 bases; unmatched junction nucleotides: 3. Germline CDR1 reads SGHRS; CDR2 reads YFSETQ. The CDR3 sequence: CASSLRQGADEQFF. For the CDR3, the DNA is TGCGCCAGCAGCTTGAGACAGGGGGCCGATGAGCAGTTCTTC.

The chain has TRBV28 and TRBJ2-1; TRBD1 aligns across 11 bases. Germline assignment: CDR1 MDHEN and CDR2 SYDVKM. The CDR3 consists of 17 residues. V shed 1 base and J 4 bases; nucleotides not matched to a gene: 6. CDR3 amino acids: CASSLLGTGGSYNEQFF. The CDR3 nucleotides are TGTGCCAGCAGTTTATTGGGGACAGGGGGTTCGTACAATGAGCAGTTCTTC.

V is TRBV4-3 and J is TRBJ2-7; 9 bases are shared with TRBD1. The CDR3 spans 15 residues. The germline CDR1 and CDR2 sequences are LGHNA and YSLEER. The V gene end was trimmed by 2 bases and the J gene end by 3 bases; junction bases not matched to a gene: 5. CDR3 DNA sequence: TGCGCCAGCAGCCAATCCGGGACAGGGTACTACGAGCAGTACTTC. As protein: CASSQSGTGYYEQYF.